The 3 T cell receptor beta chains below all came from one sample that was sequenced in a study of blood T cell repertoires in COVID-19. Clones were read by immunoSEQ multiplex PCR, and TCRdb kept only the in-frame ones, dropping some. The table shows around 270,000 clones, with around nine tenths occurring only once. The specimen sequenced was peripheral blood. These receptors originate from a man aged 35 to 55 with acute or convalescent COVID-19.

The chain links TRBV6-5 to TRBJ1-1; possibly TRBD1 for D (6 bases). CDR3 length: 13 amino acids. The germline gives CDR1 MNHEY, CDR2 SVGAGI. Trimming removed 2 bases from V and 4 bases from J, with 8 bases in between. CDR3 region: CASSYQGSTEAFF. Written as DNA, the CDR3 is TGTGCCAGCAGTTACCAGGGGTCCACTGAAGCTTTCTTT.

V is TRBV5-1 and J is TRBJ2-1, with TRBD2 matching over 11 bases. This CDR3 has 15 residues. Germline V gene data show CDR1 as SGHRS and CDR2 as YFSETQ. The J segment lost 2 bases and the V segment lost 4 bases, leaving 2 bases of the junction unmatched. The CDR3 DNA reads TGCGCCAGCAGCAATAGCGGGGGGGCCTACAATGAGCAGTTCTTC. Translation: CASSNSGGAYNEQFF. Full variable domain (missing parts from reference TRBV5-1 and TRBJ2-1): KAGVTQTPRYLIKTRGQQVTLSCSPISGHRSVSWYQQTPGQGLQFLFEYFSETQRNKGNFPGRFSGRQFSNSRSEMNVSTLELGDSALYLCASSNSGGAYNEQFFGPGTRLTVL.

This chain joins TRBV13 and TRBJ1-2; D remains unclear. CDR1 is PRHDT, CDR2 FYEKMQ, per germline (reference sequence). Trimming left V 5 bases short and J 8 bases short, with 15 bases between. The CDR3 totals 13 residues. In DNA, the CDR3 is TGTGCCAGCAGCCTGACTGAGGAAGGAGGCTACACCTTC. It specifies CASSLTEEGGYTF.